A single sample gave rise to the 12 T cell receptor beta chains below, sequenced in a study of cytomegalovirus exposure and HLA in healthy donors. PCR employed 60 Vbeta and 13 Jbeta primers. Only in-frame clones appear in the TCRdb table, and some are missing; sequencing was by immunoSEQ multiplex PCR. The sample contains about 170,000 clones, 73% of which appear only once. The specimen was PBMCs. The receptors stem from a woman aged 18-30 years in good health and CMV-seropositive.

This clone has more than one count but fewer than ten. This chain joins TRBV6-4 and TRBJ2-1, with a possible D match to TRBD2 (6 bases). Trimming took off 3 bases at V and 10 bases at J, with 22 bases between the two ends. Germline V gene sequence: CDR1 MRHNA, CDR2 SNTAGT. The CDR3 runs 16 residues. The CDR3 DNA follows: TGTGCCAGCAGTGATTCGGAACGCCGCGGGGCGGCCGAGCAGTTCTTC. Residues: CASSDSERRGAAEQFF.

The V and J genes are TRBV6-5 and TRBJ1-4; 7 nucleotides align to TRBD1. CDR1 is MNHEY and CDR2 is SVGAGI in the germline V gene. The CDR3 totals 15 residues. The V gene end was trimmed by 0 bases and the J gene end by 12 bases; junction bases not matched to a gene: 10. The CDR3 region is CASSYSIPAGTELFF. The CDR3 DNA is TGTGCCAGCAGTTACTCGATCCCTGCCGGGACAGAACTGTTTTTT.

The rearrangement links TRBV19 to TRBJ2-5; D unclear. Germline values: CDR1 LNHDA, CDR2 SQIVND (reference sequence). CDR3 length: 12 residues. Trimming removed 5 bases from V and 3 bases from J, with 7 bases in between. CDR3 residues: CASSLTEETQYF. CDR3 nucleotides: TGTGCCAGTAGTCTGACTGAAGAGACCCAGTACTTC.

The V gene is TRBV7-9, the J gene TRBJ1-3; D is unresolved. In germline, CDR1 is SEHNR, CDR2 FQNEAQ (reference sequence). CDR3 length: 11 residues. The CDR3 DNA is TGTGGCTCTACCCAACGAGACACCATATATTTT. This sequence encodes CGSTQRDTIYF. The full variable domain, rest sourced from reference TRBV7-9 and TRBJ1-3, is DTGVSQNPRHKITKRGQNVTFRCDPISEHNRLYWYRQTLGQGPEFLTYFQNEAQLEKSRLLSDRFSAERPKGSFSTLEIQRTEQGDSAMYLCGSTQRDTIYFGEGSWLTVV.

Only a few counts were recorded for this clone. The chain joins TRBV30 to TRBJ1-5, with TRBD1 as a possible D gene (6 bases). CDR1 GTSNPN and CDR2 SVGIG come from the germline V gene (reference sequence). CDR3 length: 16 residues. The V gene lost 4 bases and the J gene lost 1 base, with 17 bases spanning the gap. The CDR3 loop is CAWNGRTAGSNQPQHF. CDR3 bases: TGTGCCTGGAATGGTAGGACAGCGGGAAGCAATCAGCCCCAGCATTTT.

The CDR3 spells CSASGGRGSYNEQFF. CDR3 sequence (DNA): TGCAGCGCGAGCGGTGGGAGGGGTTCCTACAATGAGCAGTTCTTC. V and J are TRBV29-1 and TRBJ2-1; 7 bases are a match to TRBD2. CDR1 and CDR2 (germline): SQVTM, ANQGSEA. The CDR3 covers 15 residues. The V segment lost 7 bases and the J segment 1 base; nucleotides outside the gene matches: 10.

This clone was seen a handful of times. V usage is TRBV19 and J usage is TRBJ1-2; tentatively, D is TRBD1 (5 bases). Germline CDR1 is LNHDA and CDR2 is SQIVND (reference sequence). The V and J ends lost 5 bases and 7 bases respectively, with 20 bases between them. This CDR3 is built from 15 residues. The CDR3 nucleotides read TGTGCCAGTAGTGTAAAGATACAGGAAAAGGGTGGCTACACCTTC. It encodes CASSVKIQEKGGYTF.

The gene calls are TRBV15 and TRBJ2-7, with 11 bases fitting TRBD1. The V gene's germline CDR1 is LNHNV and CDR2 YYDKDF (reference sequence). J lost 5 bases, V lost 1 base, and 7 bases had no gene match. The CDR3 is 16 amino acids. CDR3 in amino acids: CATSRAAGQGADEQYF. Written as DNA, the CDR3 is TGTGCCACCAGCAGAGCAGCCGGACAGGGGGCCGACGAGCAGTACTTC. The variable domain in full, with the rest retrieved from reference TRBV15 and TRBJ2-7, is DAMVIQNPRYQVTQFGKPVTLSCSQTLNHNVMYWYQQKSSQAPKLLFHYYDKDFNNEADTPDNFQSRRPNTSFCFLDIRSPGLGDTAMYLCATSRAAGQGADEQYFGPGTRLTVT.

The V gene is TRBV4-3, the J gene TRBJ1-1; possible D gene TRBD1, 5 bases. CDR1 is LGHNA and CDR2 is YSLEER in the germline V gene. CDR3 length: 13 residues. Trimming removed 0 bases from V and 6 bases from J, with 8 bases in between. Written as DNA, the CDR3 is TGCGCCAGCAGCCAAGATGACAGCCCTGAAGCTTTCTTT. Protein: CASSQDDSPEAFF.

The gene calls are TRBV7-2 and TRBJ2-7, with no clear D. The CDR3 extends over 12 amino acids. Germline CDR1 is SGHTA and CDR2 is FQGNSA. V lost 3 bases and J lost 6, with 9 bases in between. The CDR3: CASSFRGAEQYF. DNA of the CDR3: TGTGCCAGCAGCTTTCGAGGTGCCGAGCAGTACTTC.

This clone has just one count. This chain connects TRBV19 to TRBJ1-3, with 7 nucleotides matching TRBD1. Germline V lookup: CDR1 LNHDA, CDR2 SQIVND (reference sequence). After removal of 8 bases from V and 4 bases from J, the junction contained 11 bases not matched to a gene. The CDR3 runs 15 residues. CDR3 coding DNA: TGTGCCAGTTCCGGGACAGACATGCGGGGAAACACCATATATTTT. Residues: CASSGTDMRGNTIYF.

This chain connects TRBV5-6 to TRBJ1-1, with D perhaps matching TRBD1 (6 bases). Between the trimmed V and J ends, which lost 4 bases and 3 bases, there was a span of 13 bases. Germline CDR1 SGHDT, CDR2 YYEEEE. This CDR3 comprises 14 residues. The CDR3 here is CASSPGGAYTEAFF. CDR3 bases: TGTGCCAGCAGCCCCGGGGGGGCTTACACTGAAGCTTTCTTT.